This T cell receptor beta chain is drawn from a study of cytomegalovirus exposure and HLA in healthy donors. A remark on this clone: Antigen: not known.

General study results and limits: TCR clusters originating in the first cohort tended to co-occur in the roughly 120 validation repertoires, according to a later analysis. Confirmation in vitro established that a few CMV-associated chains were specific for CMV antigens.

Only in-frame clones appear in the TCRdb table, and some are missing; sequencing was by immunoSEQ multiplex PCR. The table shows 200,000 or so clones, with 75% to 90% occurring only once. CDR1 and CDR2 from the germline V gene are SGDLS and YYNGEE. The length of the CDR3 is 14 residues. V lost 3 bases, J lost 6 bases, and 6 bases stayed unmatched. This chain joins TRBV9 and TRBJ2-1; 7 positions match TRBD1. Material for sequencing was PBMCs. This clonotype was obtained from a woman aged 18-29 years in good health and CMV-seronegative. In DNA, the CDR3 is TGTGCCAGCAGCGGGACGGGACAGCCCAATGAGCAGTTCTTC. This codes for CASSGTGQPNEQFF.